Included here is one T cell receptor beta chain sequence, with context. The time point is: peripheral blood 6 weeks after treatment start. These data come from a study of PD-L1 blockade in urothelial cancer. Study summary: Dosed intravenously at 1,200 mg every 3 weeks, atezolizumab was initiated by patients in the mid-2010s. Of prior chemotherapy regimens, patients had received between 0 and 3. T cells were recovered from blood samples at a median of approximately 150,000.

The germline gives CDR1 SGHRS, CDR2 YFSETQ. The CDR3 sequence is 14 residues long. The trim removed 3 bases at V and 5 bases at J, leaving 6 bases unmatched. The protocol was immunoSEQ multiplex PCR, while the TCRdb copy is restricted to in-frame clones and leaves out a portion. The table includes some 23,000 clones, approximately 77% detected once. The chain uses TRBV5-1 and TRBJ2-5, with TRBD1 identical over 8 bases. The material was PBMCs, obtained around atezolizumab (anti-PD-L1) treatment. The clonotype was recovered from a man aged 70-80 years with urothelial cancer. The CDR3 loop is CASSSGQGWETQYF. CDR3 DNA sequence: TGCGCCAGCAGCTCTGGACAGGGATGGGAGACCCAGTACTTC.